This is a list of T cell receptor beta chains from one sample in a study of OX40 agonist ivuxolimab in advanced cancers. Using immunoSEQ multiplex PCR, the repertoire was profiled, and TCRdb retains in-frame clones only, with some absent. The sample yields 60,000 to 95,000 clones, 85% seen once. The specimen was CD4+ or CD8+ T cells sorted from blood, collected in a trial of the OX40 agonist ivuxolimab. These TCRs come from an adult with an advanced solid tumor such as melanoma, head and neck, liver or kidney cancer. CDR3s include the opening cysteine and the closing phenylalanine or tryptophan. The order of the fields is clone size, V gene, J gene, D gene, CDR3 DNA, CDR3 protein. D genes are given only for firm matches. Some rows have no size entry. The others give once, few or many, or a class for an expanded clone.

>-|TRBV27|TRBJ1-6|-
TGTGCCAGCAGTTTAAACAAGAGAGTCGGTTCACCCCTCCACTTT
CASSLNKRVGSPLHF
>-|TRBV7-2|TRBJ2-3|-
TGTGCCAGCAGCTTCCCCGACTGGTTCACAGATACGCAGTATTTT
CASSFPDWFTDTQYF
>-|TRBV5-4|TRBJ2-3|-
TGTGCCAGCAGCTCCACAGATACGCAGTATTTT
CASSSTDTQYF
>-|TRBV7-9|TRBJ2-7|TRBD1
TGTGCCAGCAGCTTAGTAGACAGGGTACCCGAGCAGTACTTC
CASSLVDRVPEQYF
>-|TRBV7-8|TRBJ1-2|-
TGTGCCAGCAGCTTAGGGCCCTTTGGCGGCTACACCTTC
CASSLGPFGGYTF
>-|TRBV6-6|TRBJ2-7|-
TGTGCCAGCAGTCACCAGGGGGGTCTGGACGAGCAGTACTTC
CASSHQGGLDEQYF
>-|TRBV30|TRBJ1-2|-
TGTGCCTGGAAGGTGAGGGAGCACTATGGCTACACCTTC
CAWKVREHYGYTF
>-|TRBV5-1|TRBJ2-5|TRBD1
TGCGCCAGCAGCTGGGGGACAGGGTCTGGGGAGACCCAGTACTTC
CASSWGTGSGETQYF
>-|TRBV7-7|TRBJ2-5|-
TGTGCCAGCAGCTTGGACCCCAATGGAGAGACCCAGTACTTC
CASSLDPNGETQYF
>-|TRBV4-3|TRBJ1-1|-
TGCGCCAGCAGCACTCGCCAGGGGAGGACTGAAGCTTTCTTT
CASSTRQGRTEAFF
>few|TRBV25-1|TRBJ1-1|-
TGTGCCAGCAGTGAACACGTGAACACTGAAGCTTTCTTT
CASSEHVNTEAFF
>-|TRBV6-5|TRBJ2-1|-
TGTGCCAGCAGTTATTCCCTCTACCGTGAGCAGTTCTTC
CASSYSLYREQFF
>once|TRBV7-2|TRBJ2-7|TRBD1
TGTGCCAGCAGCTCCGACTTGGGACAGGAGGTAGGCTTC
CASSSDLGQEVGF
>-|TRBV6-5|TRBJ1-2|-
TGTGCCAGCAGTGATGGACCGTTCTATGGCTACACCTTC
CASSDGPFYGYTF
>-|TRBV7-6|TRBJ1-1|TRBD1
TGTGCCAGCAGCGCACGGACAGGGCTCCAAACTGAAGCTTTCTTT
CASSARTGLQTEAFF
>-|TRBV6-5|TRBJ1-6|TRBD1
TGTGCCAGCAGCTCGACAGGGGGTGGTAATTCACCCCTCCACTTT
CASSSTGGGNSPLHF
>-|TRBV20-1|TRBJ1-6|-
TGCAGTGCCGGGGACGGGTCACCCCTCCACTTT
CSAGDGSPLHF
>-|TRBV6-5|TRBJ1-4|-
TGTGCCAGCAGTACCACAGGGAAACGGGATGAAAAACTGTTTTTT
CASSTTGKRDEKLFF
>-|TRBV6-5|TRBJ1-6|TRBD1
TGTGCCAGCAGTAGGGACAGCGAGTGGTCACCCCTCCACTTT
CASSRDSEWSPLHF
>-|TRBV18|TRBJ1-2|-
TGTGCCAGCTCACCGTCCGGTGATAGCTATGGCTACACCTTC
CASSPSGDSYGYTF
>-|TRBV14|TRBJ2-4|TRBD1
TGTGCCAGCAGCATAGGGACAGGGCGCAACATTCAGTACTTC
CASSIGTGRNIQYF
>-|TRBV6-5|TRBJ1-1|-
TGTGCCAGCAGTTACTCCAGGGTGGGGGACACTGAAGCTTTCTTT
CASSYSRVGDTEAFF
>-|TRBV2|TRBJ2-5|TRBD1
TGTGCCAGCAAGGCTACAGGGGCGAAAGAGACCCAGTACTTC
CASKATGAKETQYF
>-|TRBV4-1|TRBJ2-5|-
TGCGCCAGCAGCAAGAGCGGTACAGAGACCCAGTACTTC
CASSKSGTETQYF
>-|TRBV19|TRBJ1-2|TRBD1
TGTGCCAGTAGTATCCCGACAGGGGGTGGCTACACCTTC
CASSIPTGGGYTF
>once|TRBV19|TRBJ1-2|-
TGTGCCAGTACCTTACATGGCTACACCTTC
CASTLHGYTF
>-|TRBV7-2|TRBJ2-7|TRBD2
TGTGCCAGCAGCTTAGGCGGGGGAAGCTCCTACGAGCAGTACTTC
CASSLGGGSSYEQYF
>-|TRBV5-4|TRBJ1-2|TRBD1
TGTGCCAGCAGCTGGGGCGGGGAGGGGGCGGCTAACTATGGCTACACCTTC
CASSWGGEGAANYGYTF
>once|TRBV27|TRBJ2-3|-
TGTGCCAGCACCTCCCCCCAGACTAGTAGGGGAACAGATACGCAGTATTTT
CASTSPQTSRGTDTQYF
>-|TRBV4-2|TRBJ1-6|-
TGTGCCAGCAGCCAAGAGTCAGGGGTGAATTCACCCCTCCACTTT
CASSQESGVNSPLHF
>-|TRBV5-1|TRBJ2-1|TRBD1
TGCGCCAGCAGCTTGGGGGGACAGGGGATGGATGAGCAGTTCTTC
CASSLGGQGMDEQFF
>-|TRBV5-1|TRBJ2-1|TRBD2
TGCGCCAGCAGGCCGGGGACTAGCGGGTACAATGAGCAGTTCTTC
CASRPGTSGYNEQFF
>-|TRBV4-2|TRBJ1-5|-
TGTGCCAGCAGCCAATCCAATACACGAGATCAGCCCCAGCATTTT
CASSQSNTRDQPQHF
>-|TRBV9|TRBJ1-6|-
TGTGCCAGCAGCGTCGAAGGGGGTCTTAATTCACCCCTCCACTTT
CASSVEGGLNSPLHF
>-|TRBV7-8|TRBJ2-4|TRBD1
TGTGCCAGCAGCTCCGGTCGGGGGACAGGGGGAAATCTAGCCAAAAACATTCAGTACTTC
CASSSGRGTGGNLAKNIQYF
>-|TRBV5-6|TRBJ2-3|-
TGTGCCAGCAGCTTGGCTCCCAGCGGCGCCCATTATTTT
CASSLAPSGAHYF
>-|TRBV6-1|TRBJ1-3|-
TGTGCCAGCAGTGTCACTGAAGCGGGCTCTGGAAACACCATATATTTT
CASSVTEAGSGNTIYF